This T cell receptor beta chain derives from a study of T cell responses to AZD1222 COVID-19 vaccine (TCRdb year 2021). Regarding the study in general: Because spike-specific TCR depth and breadth did not differ between the two schedules, AZD1222 recipients who got a second dose at roughly 4 weeks were pooled with those who got a second dose at roughly 12 weeks. TCR sequencing covered 230 to 250 trial participants: some 210 given two doses of AZD1222 and approximately 26 given two doses of MenACWY control vaccine. Enrollment into the trials was organized by age into subgroups of 18-55, 56-69 and 70-plus years, and those subgroups contained roughly 150, 30 and 60 TCR-sequenced participants, respectively. The paper as a whole reports these results and caveats: Vaccine-associated CD4 TCRs spanned the whole spike protein, with dominant responses in regions 160-218 and 743-854. Reportedly, close to half of the unique spike-specific TCRs recognized epitopes lying outside the regions that are mutated in the B.1.351 and B.1.1.7 variants. The 56-69-year group was small, and its depth increase did not reach significance, likely because of low power. Conclusions about previously exposed vaccinees are limited, since just 6 or 7 AZD1222 recipients were seropositive for SARS-CoV-2 at baseline. No day 14 peak-response samples were available, so repertoires were characterized only after the peak T cell response. A significant rise in spike-specific TCR breadth and depth was observed after two AZD1222 doses relative to day 0 and relative to MenACWY recipients. Participants were mostly white British and included more females than males, and it was suggested by the authors that clonal diversity may have been underestimated.

There are 14 amino acids in the CDR3, from cysteine to phenylalanine inclusive. Only the CDR3 portion is preserved as DNA: 42 bases, with reading frame beginning at the first base. V loses 3 bases at its end and J loses 3 bases; junction bases beyond the gene matches: 5. Looking up the germline V gene (reference sequence) yields CDR1 DFQATT and CDR2 SNEGSKA. What the time point label conveys for this sample: baseline before first vaccination. Vaccinee samples came from UK trials COV001 and COV002, including a single-blind randomized controlled phase 2/3 trial of AZD1222 (ChAdOx1 nCoV-19) in healthy adults. Trial participant PBMC samples were collected at day 0 and day 28 after the second dose for TCRbeta chain sequencing. The CDR3 regions of human TCRbeta chains were subjected to immunosequencing. As for the original processing: Repertoire TCRs were matched against a reference library of SARS-CoV-2-specific TCRs generated with the MIRA antigen-specificity platform. Breadth was defined as the fraction of unique TCRs that were SARS-CoV-2-associated. Depth was defined as the fraction of total T cells that were SARS-CoV-2-associated. Using the MIRA data, every spike-specific TCR was mapped to the spike region that the TCR reacted to and assigned to either a CD4 or a CD8 class. Log10-transformed breadth and depth values were compared by one-way ANOVA with Sidak's multiple comparisons tests. TCRdb holds this immuneACCESS table with in-frame rearrangements only. Some clones are missing; in checked studies, unresolved V genes explain under half, and the rest has no known cause. V and J calls and clone size are given by that table; D and trimming were obtained from the DNA. The sample contains 160,000 or so clones, approximately 90% of them found a single time. The top ten clonotypes cover less than 2% of the sample.

This clone was recorded a few times. Its antigen has not been determined. One base away there is no much larger clone; base qualities are not given. The source is an adult in good health. The chain links TRBV20-1 with TRBJ1-5; a stretch of 7 junction bases matches TRBD1. The sample here was peripheral blood, taken on day 0 of AZD1222 vaccination. The CDR3 reads as follows: CSASRQGFNQPQHF. At the DNA level, the sequence is TGCAGTGCTAGTAGACAGGGCTTCAATCAGCCCCAGCATTTT.